This T cell receptor beta chain was sequenced for a study of cytomegalovirus exposure and HLA in healthy donors. At the level of the study: From HLA-typed donors, an early data release held approximately 85 million unique TCRs.

Regarding the study as a whole: It was 164 TCR beta chains that were listed as cytomegalovirus-associated. Later analysis showed TCR association rates varying by HLA locus, highest for DRB1 and lowest for HLA-C.

Points on this clone: Its specificity is not known.

Both 60 Vbeta primers and 13 Jbeta primers went into the PCR. Per the original data handling: Later analysis identified tens of millions of unique TCR beta chains, roughly 11 million shared. Sequencing used immunoSEQ multiplex PCR; TCRdb keeps in-frame clones, though not all of them. D and trimming were read from the DNA, whereas the V and J calls and clone size are those reported in that table. Here the sample spans under 200,000 clones, around 80% being singletons. This receptor was identified in a man aged 25-45 years in good health and CMV-seronegative. Sequenced: PBMCs.

The CDR3 here is CASSQFYTGELFF. CDR3 sequence (DNA): TGCGCCAGCAGCCAATTCTACACCGGGGAGCTGTTTTTT. The V and J genes are TRBV4-1 and TRBJ2-2, with D unresolved. Trimming pared 2 bases from V and 3 bases from J, leaving 4 bases between. The CDR3 runs to 13 residues. The germline V gene encodes CDR1 MGHRA and CDR2 YSYEKL.